These 24 T cell receptor beta chains originate from one sample sequenced in a study of T cells in Graves' hyperthyroidism and ophthalmopathy. TCR beta CDR3 sequences were amplified from RNA transcripts. The TCR CDR3 first-round RT-PCR relied on the HTBI primer set. TCRdb fed the multiplex PCR reads into MiXCR, producing one record per CDR3 protein. The sample has about half a million distinct CDR3 sequences, around a fifth seen once; the top ten hold about 49%. Sequenced: blood. The receptor source for this set is a woman in her 70s with Graves' ophthalmopathy.

This clonotype has just a few counts. The CDR3 loop is CASRAGTGIPDTQYF. DNA of the CDR3: TGTGCCAGCAGAGCCGGGACAGGGATCCCAGATACGCAGTATTTT. The V call is TRBV12-3 or TRBV12-4, the J call TRBJ2-3; 9 nucleotides align to TRBD1. V was pared by 6 bases and J by 4 bases, with 8 bases of the junction left unmatched. The CDR3 is made up of 15 amino acids.

This clonotype was counted between two and nine times. The rearrangement links TRBV28 to TRBJ2-7; possible D gene TRBD1, 6 bases. V lost 2 bases, J lost 7 bases, and 15 bases lay in between. The CDR3 totals 14 residues. Germline-derived CDR1 and CDR2 are MDHEN and SYDVKM. The CDR3 is CASSLPDRLGEQYF. CDR3 nucleotide sequence: TGTGCCAGCAGTTTACCTGACAGGCTTGGGGAGCAGTACTTC.

Details on this clonotype: At one of its ends the junction is not consistent with the germline gene, which may arise from a read error. The rearrangement joins TRBV5-1 to TRBJ2-5, with 11 bases lining up with TRBD2. There are 14 residues in the CDR3. Germline CDR1 is SGHRS and CDR2 is YFSETQ. The CDR3, as DNA: TGCGCCAGCAGCGTCTCCGGGACTAGCGGACGACTCCACTTC. Its protein product is CASSVSGTSGRLHF.

Here the CDR3 DNA reads TGTGCCAGCCAGACTAGCGGGAGTTCCTACGAGCAGTACTTC. The encoded protein is CASQTSGSSYEQYF. The chain recombines TRBV19 with TRBJ2-7; 12 bases line up with TRBD2. CDR1 is LNHDA and CDR2 is SQIVND in the germline V gene (reference sequence). The CDR3 consists of 14 residues. V dropped 9 bases and J dropped 1; count of bases not matched to a gene: 4.

This clonotype was detected a few times. The genes are TRBV5-1 and TRBJ2-3, with 7 bases matching TRBD2. Germline-derived CDR1 and CDR2 are SGHRS and YFSETQ. Trimming at V came to 7 bases and at J to 6 bases, leaving 5 bases not matched to a gene. The CDR3 length is 12 residues. The CDR3 reads CASSEAGDTQYF. The CDR3 bases are TGCGCCAGCTCGGAAGCGGGGGATACGCAGTATTTT.

The V call is TRBV7-9, the J call TRBJ2-7; the D gene is possibly TRBD2 (5 bases). Trimming pared 4 bases from V and 4 bases from J, leaving 8 bases between. Germline CDR1 is SEHNR and CDR2 is FQNEAQ (reference sequence). This CDR3 is built from 12 residues. The CDR3 DNA follows: TGTGCCAGCAGCTCCAGGAGGTACGAGCAGTACTTC. Amino acid sequence: CASSSRRYEQYF.

The gene calls are TRBV6-1 and TRBJ2-7; D could derive from TRBD1 or TRBD2 (7 bases each). CDR1 is MNHNS, CDR2 SASEGT, per germline. Trimming removed 5 bases at V and 2 bases at J, with 37 bases between. This CDR3 is built from 22 residues. The CDR3 DNA reads TGTGCCAGCAGTCAGCCCCTCCGATGGGACAGAGAAAACGGCGGGGGCACCTACGAGCAGTACTTC. Its translation: CASSQPLRWDRENGGGTYEQYF.

The chain links TRBV5-1 to TRBJ2-3; 11 bases line up with TRBD1. The CDR3 runs 17 residues. Germline CDR1 and CDR2: SGHRS and YFSETQ. V lost 0 bases, J lost 4 bases, and 7 bases stayed unmatched. The DNA for the CDR3 is TGCGCCAGCAGCTTGGCCCCTCCGGGACAGGGGGCAGATACGCAGTATTTT. Protein product: CASSLAPPGQGADTQYF.

This clonotype showed up just a few times. V and J are TRBV11-2 and TRBJ2-7, with 10 bases matching TRBD2. The CDR3 consists of 16 residues. Germline CDR1 is SGHAT and CDR2 is FQNNGV. V was clipped by 3 bases and J by 5 bases; unmatched bases: 10. CDR3 protein: CASSFRRPSGSHEQYF. CDR3 nucleotide sequence: TGTGCCAGCAGCTTCCGTAGGCCTAGCGGGAGCCACGAGCAGTACTTC.

The sample holds a few counts of this clonotype. The J gene is TRBJ2-7, the V gene TRBV5-1; TRBD1 matches at 10 bases. The CDR3 covers 15 residues. The V gene's germline CDR1 is SGHRS and CDR2 YFSETQ. J lost 5 bases, V lost 2 bases, and 7 bases had no gene match. Written as DNA, the CDR3 is TGCGCCAGCAGCTTACAGGACAGGGGGACGAACGAGCAGTACTTC. This encodes CASSLQDRGTNEQYF.

This clonotype has at least ten counts. This chain uses TRBV7-9 with TRBJ1-1; the D gene is possibly TRBD1 (6 bases). Germline V gene lookup returns CDR1 SEHNR and CDR2 FQNEAQ (reference sequence). The CDR3 has 14 amino acids. The V end lost 2 bases, the J end lost 6 bases, and 13 bases lay between the germline ends. CDR3 loop: CASSLYGQGPEAFF. The CDR3 DNA reads as TGTGCCAGCAGCTTATACGGTCAGGGGCCTGAAGCTTTCTTT.

This clonotype was picked up a small number of times. V and J are TRBV5-5 and TRBJ2-1; the match to TRBD1 covers 7 bases. After removal of 0 bases from V and 4 bases from J, the junction contained 4 bases not matched to a gene. Per the germline V gene, CDR1 is SGHKS and CDR2 is YYEKEE (reference sequence). The CDR3 is 15 residues long. The DNA of the CDR3 is TGTGCCAGCAGCTTGGTGGACAGGCAATACAATGAGCAGTTCTTC. Its protein is CASSLVDRQYNEQFF.

A few counts support this clonotype. The chain joins TRBV20-1 to TRBJ1-2; 11 positions agree with TRBD1. Trimming removed 0 bases from V and 1 base from J; junction bases left unmatched: 10. The germline gives CDR1 DFQATT, CDR2 SNEGSKA (reference sequence). CDR3 length equals 18 residues. The CDR3 region is CSARDGWTGGWGNYGYTF. The CDR3 coding sequence is TGCAGTGCTAGAGACGGTTGGACAGGGGGCTGGGGTAACTATGGCTACACCTTC.

This clonotype appeared a few times. The chain uses TRBV7-2 and TRBJ2-5; 12 nucleotides match TRBD2. The junction had 2 bases not matched to a gene; V was cut back by 5 bases and J by 4 bases. The V gene's germline CDR1 is SGHTA and CDR2 FQGNSA. The CDR3 length is 14 residues. The CDR3 DNA follows: TGTGCCAGCAGCACGGGACTAGCGGGAGAGACCCAGTACTTC. Translating gives CASSTGLAGETQYF.

The chain combines TRBV27 with TRBJ1-5; 7 bases align to TRBD1. The CDR3 covers 17 residues. The V gene's germline CDR1 is MNHEY and CDR2 SMNVEV (reference sequence). J gave up 6 bases and V 5 bases, and 16 bases lay outside the gene matches. The chain's CDR3 is CASSLFPITGVTQPQHF. The CDR3 nucleotides read TGTGCCAGCAGTCTTTTCCCCATTACAGGGGTTACTCAGCCCCAGCATTTT.

This clonotype was observed a few times. This rearrangement joins TRBV11-2 to TRBJ1-3, with D possibly being TRBD1 (5 bases). Germline V CDR1 and CDR2: SGHAT, FQNNGV. V lost 1 base to trimming and J lost 3 bases, with 7 bases between them. The CDR3 spans 14 residues. This CDR3 is CASSLAGVGNTIYF. The CDR3, as DNA: TGTGCCAGCAGCTTAGCGGGGGTTGGAAACACCATATATTTT.

This clonotype was observed a few times. The J gene is TRBJ2-3, the V gene TRBV20-1, with 15 nucleotides matching TRBD2. This CDR3 region has 19 residues. After removal of 6 bases from V and 2 bases from J, the junction contained 15 bases not matched to a gene. Germline CDR1 DFQATT, CDR2 SNEGSKA (reference sequence). The CDR3 coding sequence is TGCAGTGCCATGCGGACTAGCGGGAGGGTAGGCCGATACACAGATACGCAGTATTTT. Encoded protein: CSAMRTSGRVGRYTDTQYF.

This clonotype was seen at least ten times. The chain carries TRBV11-1 and TRBJ2-1, with D maybe TRBD2 (6 bases). Germline CDR1 SGHAT, CDR2 FQDESV (reference sequence). The CDR3 length is 16 residues. V was clipped by 6 bases and J by 2 bases, with 17 bases between them. The CDR3 region is CASRPKGSGTYNEQFF. The CDR3 DNA follows: TGTGCCAGCAGGCCGAAGGGTAGCGGCACCTACAATGAGCAGTTCTTC.

The chain carries TRBV10-3 and TRBJ2-2; a possible D gene is TRBD1 (6 bases). The germline V gene encodes CDR1 ENHRY and CDR2 SYGVKD. The CDR3 has 14 amino acids. V shed 4 bases and J shed 3 bases, with 9 bases lying between them. CDR3: CAISGRTDTGELFF. The CDR3 bases are TGTGCCATCAGTGGTAGGACAGACACCGGGGAGCTGTTTTTT.

This clonotype has a handful of counts. CDR3 loop: CASSPTTPNEQFF. The CDR3 nucleotides are TGTGCCAGCAGCCCTACGACTCCCAATGAGCAGTTCTTC. This sequence joins TRBV3-1 and TRBJ2-1, with D unresolved. Germline CDR1 and CDR2: LGHDT and YNNKEL (reference sequence). CDR3 length: 13 amino acids. Trimming shortened V by 4 bases and J by 6 bases, and 10 bases separated the two germline ends.

In this sample, this clonotype turned up a few times. J is TRBJ1-1 and V is TRBV25-1; TRBD1 matches 9 bases. The length of the CDR3 is 14 residues. Trimming at V came to 11 bases and at J to 3 bases, leaving 10 bases not matched to a gene. Germline loops: CDR1 MGHDK, CDR2 SYGVNS. The CDR3 is CAGDLQGAYTEAFF. CDR3 DNA sequence: TGTGCCGGAGACTTACAGGGGGCGTACACTGAAGCTTTCTTT.

The CDR3 loop reads CASSLRSGQRAKNIQYF. DNA of the CDR3: TGTGCCAGCAGCTTACGGTCAGGCCAACGGGCCAAAAACATTCAGTACTTC. The V and J genes are TRBV11-1 and TRBJ2-4; D unclear. The germline gives CDR1 SGHAT, CDR2 FQDESV (reference sequence). This CDR3 has 17 residues. V was trimmed by 2 bases and J by 1 base, leaving 15 bases between them.

The V and J genes are TRBV9 and TRBJ2-5; TRBD1 aligns across 9 bases. The trim removed 0 bases at V and 4 bases at J, leaving 7 bases unmatched. This CDR3 comprises 16 residues. CDR1 is SGDLS, CDR2 YYNGEE, per germline. The chain's CDR3 is CASSVVGNRGRETQYF. CDR3 sequence (DNA): TGTGCCAGCAGCGTAGTTGGGAACAGGGGGCGAGAGACCCAGTACTTC.

This chain connects TRBV5-5 to TRBJ1-3; tentative D call: TRBD1 (6 bases). CDR1 is SGHKS, CDR2 YYEKEE, per germline (reference sequence). V was shortened by 1 base and J by 9 bases, with 17 bases between the two germline ends. This CDR3 comprises 15 residues. The CDR3 region is CASSLLAGAIGTIYF. The DNA of the CDR3 is TGTGCCAGCAGCTTGTTGGCAGGGGCCATAGGCACCATATATTTT.